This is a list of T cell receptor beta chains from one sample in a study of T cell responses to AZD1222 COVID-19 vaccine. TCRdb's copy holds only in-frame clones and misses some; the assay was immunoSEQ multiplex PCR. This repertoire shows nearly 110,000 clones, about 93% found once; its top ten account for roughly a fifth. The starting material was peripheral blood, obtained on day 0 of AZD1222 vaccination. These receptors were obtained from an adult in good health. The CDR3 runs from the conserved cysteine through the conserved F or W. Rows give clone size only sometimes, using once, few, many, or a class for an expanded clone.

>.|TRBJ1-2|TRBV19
CASSRDRGFYGYTF
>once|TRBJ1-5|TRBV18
CASSPTAGRDQPQHF
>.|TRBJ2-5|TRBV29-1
CSVAWSEETQYF
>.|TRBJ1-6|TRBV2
CASTREQGGDSPLHF
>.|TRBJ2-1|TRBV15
CATKEGRTTDEQFF
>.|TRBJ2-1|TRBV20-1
CSASPPTMGEQFF
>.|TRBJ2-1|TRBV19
CASSMRGLGLAGGSSYNEQFF
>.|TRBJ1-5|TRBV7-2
CASSLGQVNQPQHF
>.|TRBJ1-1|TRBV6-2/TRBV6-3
CASSFWTAANMNTEAFF
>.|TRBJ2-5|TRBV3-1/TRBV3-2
CASSQEGSWDRGLGETQYF
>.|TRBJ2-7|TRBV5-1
CASSLVLFGQGHYEQYF
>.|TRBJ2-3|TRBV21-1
CASNPRGADTQYF
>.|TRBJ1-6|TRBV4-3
CASSPTAGAEAPLHF
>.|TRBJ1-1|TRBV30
CAWNKGRSTEAFF
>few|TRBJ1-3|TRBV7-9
CASSSLNVIIGNTIYF
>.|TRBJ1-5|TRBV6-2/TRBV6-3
CASSFGTGVNQPQHF
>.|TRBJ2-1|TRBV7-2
CASSSRGAYNEQFF
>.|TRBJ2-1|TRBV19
CASSRLAGGLFNEQFF
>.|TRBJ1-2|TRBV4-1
CASSQVGQGYGYTF
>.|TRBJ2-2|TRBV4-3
CASSQLQYTGELFF
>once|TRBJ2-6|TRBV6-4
CASSDGTSTTGANVLTF
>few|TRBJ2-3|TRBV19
CASSTYSGGLTDTQYF
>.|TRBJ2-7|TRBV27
CASRRTGGYEQYF
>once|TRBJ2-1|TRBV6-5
CASSRSGDYPREQFF
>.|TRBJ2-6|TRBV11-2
CASSLTSGGFGANVLTF
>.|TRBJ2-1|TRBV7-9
CASSPEYNEQFF
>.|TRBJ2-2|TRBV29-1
CSIGTSSYTGELFF
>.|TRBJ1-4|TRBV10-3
CAISDPQGETNEKLFF
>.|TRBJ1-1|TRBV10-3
CAISEGGDTEAFF
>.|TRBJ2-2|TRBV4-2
CASSQEPLTNTGELFF
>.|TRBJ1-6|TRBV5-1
CASSPPGGRNSPLHF
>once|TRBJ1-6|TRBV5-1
CASSLEQYNSPLHF
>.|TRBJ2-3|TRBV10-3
CAIRASGAFTDTQYF
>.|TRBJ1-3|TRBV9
CASSPVGTGSGNTIYF
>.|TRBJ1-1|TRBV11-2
CASSFFADTEAFF
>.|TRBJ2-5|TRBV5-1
CASSSGLAGGLETQYF
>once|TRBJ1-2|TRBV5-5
CASNEGPRHYGYTF
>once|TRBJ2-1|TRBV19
CASTKQGFVRNEQFF
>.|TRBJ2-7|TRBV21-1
CASSRLSGTFPYEQYF
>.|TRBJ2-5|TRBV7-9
CASSTGLAYETQYF